This T cell receptor beta chain was obtained from a study of beta chain features in type 1 diabetes. Across the whole study: All samples combined gave about 100 million sorted cells for examination. Study-level points and caveats: Researchers caution that PCR might favor shorter templates, equally among patients and controls. Among patients with Type 1 diabetes, TCRB CDR3s were moderately but significantly shorter in every one of the four CD4+ subsets.

Reverse transcription of all isolated RNA meant that expressed TCRB transcripts were sequenced. The repertoire was sequenced with immunoSEQ multiplex PCR; TCRdb's copy has only in-frame clones and lacks some. The data hold 95,000 to 150,000 clones, with about 18% observed a single time. V was clipped by 0 bases and J by 5 bases; unmatched bases: 22. Germline V gene data show CDR1 as GTSNPN and CDR2 as SVGIG (reference sequence). The length of the CDR3 is 20 residues. On this clone: What it binds is unknown.

The clonotype was recovered from a man aged 18 to 35 with type 1 diabetes. This rearrangement joins TRBV30 to TRBJ1-5; 7 nucleotides agree with TRBD1. Sequencing was done on a sample of central memory CD4+ T cells from blood. In DNA, the CDR3 is TGTGCCTGGAGTGTAAAACGACCCCCCATTATCCGGGACAGATATCAGCCCCAGCATTTT. This gives the protein CAWSVKRPPIIRDRYQPQHF.